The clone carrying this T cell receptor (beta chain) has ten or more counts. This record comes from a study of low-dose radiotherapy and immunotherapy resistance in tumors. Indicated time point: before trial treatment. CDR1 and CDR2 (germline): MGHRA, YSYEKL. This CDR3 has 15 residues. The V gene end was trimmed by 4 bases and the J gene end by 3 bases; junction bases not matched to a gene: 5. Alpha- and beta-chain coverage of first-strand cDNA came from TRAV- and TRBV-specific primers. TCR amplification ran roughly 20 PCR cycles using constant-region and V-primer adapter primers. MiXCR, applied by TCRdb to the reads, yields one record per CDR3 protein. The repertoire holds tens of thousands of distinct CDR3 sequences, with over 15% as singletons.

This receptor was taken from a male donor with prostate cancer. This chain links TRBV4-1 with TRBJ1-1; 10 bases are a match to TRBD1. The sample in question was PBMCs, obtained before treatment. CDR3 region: CASSPDRGGDTEAFF. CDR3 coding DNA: TGCGCCAGCAGCCCGGACAGGGGGGGGGACACTGAAGCTTTCTTT.